These T cell receptor beta chains were read from a single sample in a study of blood T cell repertoires in COVID-19. TCRdb's copy holds only in-frame clones and misses some; the assay was immunoSEQ multiplex PCR. The data contain 200,000 to 300,000 clones, about four fifths of them singletons. Sequenced input: peripheral blood. These receptor sequences come from a woman under 30 with acute or convalescent COVID-19. Both conserved end residues are part of each CDR3. The order of the fields is CDR3 DNA, CDR3 protein, clone size, J gene, V gene, D gene. The D gene is left open where the match is weak. The size of a clone is reported for some rows only, either as once, few or many, or as a class for expanded clones.

TGTGCCACCAGTGATAGCCCTAGCGGGAGAACAGATACGCAGTATTTT | CATSDSPSGRTDTQYF | - | TRBJ2-3 | TRBV24-1 | TRBD2
TGTGCCAGCAGTCCCAGGGAGGGTCGAGGTACTGAAGCTTTCTTT | CASSPREGRGTEAFF | - | TRBJ1-1 | TRBV6-5 | -
TGTGCCAGCAGCTACCCGATAGACAGGGCCGAATCCTACGAGCAGTACTTC | CASSYPIDRAESYEQYF | - | TRBJ2-7 | TRBV11-2 | TRBD1
TGCGCCAGCAGCCGAAGCGCAGGGGTGGATAATTCACCCCTCCACTTT | CASSRSAGVDNSPLHF | - | TRBJ1-6 | TRBV5-1 | -
TGTGCCAGCAGCTTGGCGACTCACAATGAGCAGTTCTTC | CASSLATHNEQFF | - | TRBJ2-1 | TRBV5-5 | -
TGCGCCAGCAGCCAGGGACTAGCGGGAGGGCCCGTAATTGCAGATACGCAGTATTTT | CASSQGLAGGPVIADTQYF | - | TRBJ2-3 | TRBV4-3 | TRBD2
TGTGCCAGCAGGCAGACTAGCGGGAACGAGCAGTACTTC | CASRQTSGNEQYF | few | TRBJ2-7 | TRBV2 | TRBD2
TGTGCCAGCAGCCGGTTCGGGAAGCCCAAAAACATTCAGTACTTC | CASSRFGKPKNIQYF | - | TRBJ2-4 | TRBV6-2/TRBV6-3 | -
TGTGCCAGCAGTGAATCTTTCGGGGGGTCCCCCTTTCGAACTGAAGCTTTCTTT | CASSESFGGSPFRTEAFF | once | TRBJ1-1 | TRBV25-1 | -
TGTGCCAGCAGTTACTCCGCAGGGGCTGGAAACACCATATATTTT | CASSYSAGAGNTIYF | - | TRBJ1-3 | TRBV6-5 | -
TGTGCCAGCATCGCGGGGTTCTCTGGAAACACCATATATTTT | CASIAGFSGNTIYF | - | TRBJ1-3 | TRBV21-1 | -
TGCGCCAGCAGCCCCGGGCCCCTAGCGGGAGCTCCCTACGAGCAGTACTTC | CASSPGPLAGAPYEQYF | - | TRBJ2-7 | TRBV5-1 | TRBD2
TGTGCCTGGAGACCTTCGGGACTCTACAATGAGCAGTTCTTC | CAWRPSGLYNEQFF | - | TRBJ2-1 | TRBV30 | -
TGCAGCGCCGAAACAGGTTCCTATGGCTACACCTTC | CSAETGSYGYTF | - | TRBJ1-2 | TRBV29-1 | -
TGTGCCAGCGACAGGGGGAGTGGTGGCGAGCAGTACTTC | CASDRGSGGEQYF | - | TRBJ2-7 | TRBV6-6 | TRBD1
TGCAGCACTGAGACAGGAATGAACACTGAAGCTTTCTTT | CSTETGMNTEAFF | - | TRBJ1-1 | TRBV29-1 | -
TGTGCCAGCAGCTTAGAGTCCCACGGGGGCAATGAGCAGTTCTTC | CASSLESHGGNEQFF | - | TRBJ2-1 | TRBV7-2 | -
TGTGCCAGCAGCCCTAACAGGGCCGGGGAGCTGTTTTTT | CASSPNRAGELFF | - | TRBJ2-2 | TRBV3-1/TRBV3-2 | -
TGTGCCAGCAGTCCGCGACAGGGGCTTTGGACAGATACGCAGTATTTT | CASSPRQGLWTDTQYF | - | TRBJ2-3 | TRBV27 | TRBD1